The T cell receptor beta chain under discussion was sequenced for a study of T cell repertoires in cytomegalovirus infection. In the study overall: It can be stated that public TCR beta signatures indicated CMV infection as well as a matching HLA type. Study-level points and caveats: The ex vivo response was dominated by HLA-C-restricted CMV-specific TCR beta clonotypes. Cumulative public TCR beta family frequency identified carriers of CMV plus the relevant HLA.

CDR3 length: 15 residues. Between the trimmed V and J ends, which lost 6 bases and 0 bases, there was a span of 10 bases. Germline-derived CDR1 and CDR2 are SGHRS and YFSETQ. Of note for this clonotype: Its antigen remains unknown.

Each CDR3 protein gets one entry after TCRdb re-called the reads with MiXCR. The top ten clones hold roughly a tenth of a sample with hundreds of thousands of distinct CDR3 sequences, around 11% of them seen once. The clonotype was recovered from a human donor in good health (CMV status not recorded). Some clones in this sample may be carry-over from other donors' samples. Sequencing input: PBMCs. V gene TRBV5-1 combines with J gene TRBJ2-6; D is ambiguous. This CDR3 is CASTWALSGANVLTF. Here the CDR3 DNA reads TGCGCCAGCACTTGGGCCCTCTCTGGGGCCAACGTCCTGACTTTC.